This T cell receptor (beta chain) was captured by sequencing in a study of OX40 agonist ivuxolimab in advanced cancers. Overall study context: Dose-escalation patients had hepatocellular carcinoma, melanoma, renal cell or head and neck cancer. Partial responses occurred in three patients (one hepatocellular carcinoma, two cutaneous melanoma).

Germline V gene lookup returns CDR1 ENHRY and CDR2 SYGVKD. Losses at the gene ends were 6 bases for V and 6 bases for J; bases not matched to a gene: 17. CDR3 length equals 16 residues. Blood specimens came from baseline, cycle 4 day 1, and cycle 7 day 1. About this clone itself: What it recognizes is unknown.

Some clones are missing from TCRdb's copy, which holds only in-frame ones; the method was immunoSEQ multiplex PCR. The sample carries some 30,000 clones, 86% recorded once. Study-wide results and limits: Those patients achieving a partial response at 0.1-3.0 mg/kg showed among the lowest clonal expansion.

The receptor was isolated from an adult with an advanced solid tumor such as melanoma, head and neck, liver or kidney cancer. Sequenced here: CD4+ or CD8+ T cells sorted from blood, sampled in a trial of the OX40 agonist ivuxolimab. J is TRBJ2-7 and V is TRBV10-3; 7 bases match TRBD2. The CDR3 region has the DNA TGTGCCATCAGGGGTACTAGCGTGGGCGGATTCGGCGAGCAGTACTTC. Encoded protein: CAIRGTSVGGFGEQYF.